The 10 T cell receptor beta chains listed next were all sequenced from one sample in a study of T cell responses to AZD1222 COVID-19 vaccine (dated by TCRdb to the early 2020s). Libraries were constructed by the immunoSEQ multiplex PCR assay. The table was pulled from immuneACCESS by TCRdb, which kept in-frame rearrangements only. Such tables lose some clones; where checked, under half of the loss comes from unresolved V genes, and the rest has no known cause. The sample table records almost 70,000 clones; 80% of these occur just once. The top ten clones comprise 11% to 15% of the sample. Read against the paper, the sample's time point label means: about 28 days (+/-7) after the second vaccine dose. Here the sequenced sample was peripheral blood, taken 28 days after the second AZD1222 dose. The receptors stem from an adult who received the AZD1222 COVID-19 vaccine.

The chain combines TRBV6-4 with TRBJ1-2; D uncertain. Trimming took off 6 bases at V and 4 bases at J, with 15 bases between the two ends. CDR1 is MRHNA, CDR2 SNTAGT, per germline. The CDR3 length is 14 residues. The chain's CDR3 is CASSPESGSYGYTF. The CDR3 bases are TGTGCCAGCAGCCCGGAAAGCGGTAGCTATGGCTACACCTTC.

V usage is TRBV6-5 and J usage is TRBJ1-2; possibly TRBD1 for D (5 bases). The germline CDR1 and CDR2 sequences are MNHEY and SVGAGI. Trimming removed 4 bases at V and 14 bases at J, with 17 bases between. CDR3 length: 12 amino acids. The CDR3 coding sequence is TGTGCCAGCAGTTTACCGGGGGGGAGAACGACCTTC. Translating it yields CASSLPGGRTTF.

The rearrangement uses TRBV19 and TRBJ1-1; a possible D gene is TRBD1 (5 bases). This CDR3 has 12 residues. Germline CDR1 reads LNHDA; CDR2 reads SQIVND (reference sequence). The V end lost 0 bases, the J end lost 12 bases, and 11 bases lay between the germline ends. Written as DNA, the CDR3 is TGTGCCAGTAGTATAGACCAGGGACCGTCTTTCTTT. This codes for CASSIDQGPSFF.

The chain links TRBV3-1 (or the pseudogene TRBV3-2) to TRBJ1-5; tentative D call: TRBD1 (5 bases). This CDR3 has 14 amino acids. Germline V gives CDR1 LGHDT, CDR2 YNNKEL (reference sequence). Trimming removed 0 bases at V and 7 bases at J, with 10 bases between. CDR3 amino acids: CASSQDRVNQPQHF. For the CDR3, the DNA is TGTGCCAGCAGCCAAGACAGGGTGAACCAGCCCCAGCATTTT.

This chain uses TRBV7-6 with TRBJ1-6; D not resolved. Germline-derived CDR1 and CDR2 are SGHVS and FNYEAQ. V was pared by 1 base and J by 3 bases, with 10 bases between. This CDR3 is built from 16 residues. The CDR3 DNA is TGTGCCAGCAGCTTAGAGGGAGAGGACTATAATTCACCCCTCCACTTT. As protein: CASSLEGEDYNSPLHF.

V gene TRBV30 combines with J gene TRBJ1-6; 8 bases are shared with TRBD1. The CDR3 runs 14 residues. Germline CDR1 reads GTSNPN; CDR2 reads SVGIG (reference sequence). J lost 6 bases, V lost 8 bases, and 9 bases had no gene match. The CDR3 DNA reads TGTGCCGCAGCAGGGGGCTATGGTAATTCACCCCTCCACTTT. Residues: CAAAGGYGNSPLHF.

The chain is built from TRBV19 and TRBJ2-7; D is perhaps TRBD1 (5 bases). V lost 5 bases, J lost 3 bases, and 14 bases lay in between. The germline V gene has CDR1 LNHDA and CDR2 SQIVND (reference sequence). The length of the CDR3 is 14 residues. The CDR3 loop is CASSPQGVRYEQYF. The CDR3, as DNA: TGTGCCAGTAGTCCCCAGGGTGTTCGCTACGAGCAGTACTTC.

The chain has TRBV10-3 and TRBJ1-5, with D possibly matching TRBD1 (5 bases). Trimming cost V 3 bases and J 4 bases, with 16 bases left between them. This CDR3 spans 16 amino acids. Germline loops: CDR1 ENHRY, CDR2 SYGVKD. The CDR3 nucleotides read TGTGCCATCAGTGACCCAGAAGGGGAAAGGAATCAGCCCCAGCATTTT. Translation gives CAISDPEGERNQPQHF.

The gene calls are TRBV2 and TRBJ2-1; D might be TRBD2 (6 bases). CDR1 SNHLY and CDR2 FYNNEI come from the germline V gene. With 6 bases removed from V and 7 bases from J, the gap between germline ends came to 13 bases. This CDR3 region has 13 residues. For the CDR3, the DNA is TGTGCCAGCAGAGGACTAAAAGCAAATGAGCAGTTCTTC. Encoded protein: CASRGLKANEQFF.

The V gene is TRBV30, the J gene TRBJ2-2; no clear D gene. V dropped 6 bases and J dropped 2 bases, with 13 bases sitting between them. This CDR3 comprises 14 residues. Germline CDR1 is GTSNPN and CDR2 is SVGIG (reference sequence). The chain's CDR3 is CACGGRLNTGELFF. CDR3 DNA sequence: TGTGCCTGCGGTGGACGTTTAAACACCGGGGAGCTGTTTTTT. Full variable domain (rest looked up from reference TRBV30 and TRBJ2-2): SQTIHQWPATLVQPVGSPLSLECTVEGTSNPNLYWYRQAAGRGLQLLFYSVGIGQISSEVPQNLSASRPQDRQFILSSKKLLLSDSGFYLCACGGRLNTGELFFGEGSRLTVL.